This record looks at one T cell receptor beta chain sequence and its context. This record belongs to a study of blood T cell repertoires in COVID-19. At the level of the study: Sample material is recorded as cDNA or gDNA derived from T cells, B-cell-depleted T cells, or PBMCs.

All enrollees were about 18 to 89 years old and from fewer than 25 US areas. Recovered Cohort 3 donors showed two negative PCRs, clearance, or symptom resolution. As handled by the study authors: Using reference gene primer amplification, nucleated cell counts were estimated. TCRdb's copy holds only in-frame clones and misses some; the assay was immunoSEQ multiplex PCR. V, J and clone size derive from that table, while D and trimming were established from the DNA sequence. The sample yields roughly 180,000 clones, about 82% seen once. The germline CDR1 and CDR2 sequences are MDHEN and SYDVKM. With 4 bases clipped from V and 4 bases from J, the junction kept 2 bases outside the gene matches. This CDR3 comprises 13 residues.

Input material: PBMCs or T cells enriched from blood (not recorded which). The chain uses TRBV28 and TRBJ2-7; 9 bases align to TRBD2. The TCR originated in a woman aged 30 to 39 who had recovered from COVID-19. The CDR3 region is CASSSSGIYEQYF. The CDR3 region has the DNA TGTGCCAGCAGTTCTAGCGGGATTTACGAGCAGTACTTC.